Presented here are 26 T cell receptor beta chains from one specimen sequenced in a study of blood T cell repertoires in COVID-19. This table comes from immunoSEQ multiplex PCR, and its TCRdb copy is limited to in-frame clones, with some not included. The sample has approximately 390,000 clones; more than 70% are singletons. Sequencing was performed on peripheral blood. These receptors were taken from a woman between 55 and 75 years old with COVID-19, enrolled during active disease.

The J gene is TRBJ2-3, the V gene TRBV28; 8 bases match TRBD2. The CDR3 is 17 residues long. Germline V gene lookup returns CDR1 MDHEN and CDR2 SYDVKM. Trimming took 5 bases from V and 2 from J; bases not matched to a gene: 12. The chain's CDR3 is CASSRRRGGSDTDTQYF. The CDR3 DNA follows: TGTGCCAGCAGTCGACGTCGGGGGGGCTCTGACACAGATACGCAGTATTTT.

The chain uses TRBV19 and TRBJ1-3; D call uncertain. CDR1 LNHDA and CDR2 SQIVND come from the germline V gene (reference sequence). Trimming removed 6 bases from V and 0 bases from J, with 15 bases in between. The CDR3 has 16 amino acids. The chain's CDR3 is CASSRQVLSSGNTIYF. DNA of the CDR3: TGTGCCAGTAGCAGGCAGGTTTTGAGCTCTGGAAACACCATATATTTT.

The chain is built from TRBV12-5 and TRBJ1-6, with D unresolved. The germline V gene has CDR1 LGHNT and CDR2 FRNRAP. V dropped 5 bases and J dropped 8 bases, with 4 bases sitting between them. CDR3 length: 11 residues. CDR3 amino acids: CASGPYSPLHF. Here the CDR3 DNA reads TGTGCTAGTGGTCCTTATTCACCCCTCCACTTT. Drawing the rest from reference TRBV12-5 and TRBJ1-6, the complete variable domain is DARVTQTPRHKVTEMGQEVTMRCQPILGHNTVFWYRQTMMQGLELLAYFRNRAPLDDSGMPKDRFSAEMPDATLATLKIQPSEPRDSAVYFCASGPYSPLHFGNGTRLTVT.

CDR3 sequence reads: CASSRGGQGNYEQYF. CDR3 coding DNA: TGTGCCAGCAGCCGGGGGGGACAGGGCAACTACGAGCAGTACTTC. The chain recombines TRBV9 with TRBJ2-7, with a possible D match to TRBD1 (9 bases). From germline, CDR1 is SGDLS and CDR2 YYNGEE. The CDR3 is 15 amino acids. Trimming pared 4 bases from V and 3 bases from J, leaving 17 bases between.

The V gene is TRBV7-3, the J gene TRBJ2-7; no clear D gene. CDR3 length equals 13 residues. CDR1 and CDR2 (germline): SGHTA, FQGTGA. V lost 1 base and J 5 bases, leaving 9 bases between the germline ends. The CDR3 sequence is CASSLSVRNEQYF. In DNA form, the CDR3 reads TGTGCCAGCAGCTTAAGCGTGAGAAACGAGCAGTACTTC. The complete variable domain, with remaining parts taken from reference TRBV7-3 and TRBJ2-7, reads GAGVSQTPSNKVTEKGKYVELRCDPISGHTALYWYRQSLGQGPEFLIYFQGTGAADDSGLPNDRFFAVRPEGSVSTLKIQRTERGDSAVYLCASSLSVRNEQYFGPGTRLTVT.

Here the CDR3 DNA reads TGTGCCAGCAGCACGAACGGACAGGGTGGTGAGACCCAGTACTTC. It translates to CASSTNGQGGETQYF. This sequence joins TRBV7-8 and TRBJ2-5; 8 nucleotides align to TRBD1. The CDR3 totals 15 residues. In germline, CDR1 is SGHVS, CDR2 FQNEAQ. V was pared by 5 bases and J by 5 bases, with 10 bases of the junction left unmatched.

The CDR3 is CASSEQGSYEQYF. CDR3 bases: TGTGCCAGCTCAGAACAGGGATCCTACGAGCAGTACTTC. The chain uses TRBV18 and TRBJ2-7; weak D call: TRBD1 (6 bases). The CDR3 sequence is 13 residues long. Per the germline V gene, CDR1 is KGHSH and CDR2 is LQKENI. Trimming took off 5 bases at V and 1 base at J, with 9 bases between the two ends. Supplemented by reference TRBV18 and TRBJ2-7, the full variable domain reads NAGVMQNPRHLVRRRGQEARLRCSPMKGHSHVYWYRQLPEEGLKFMVYLQKENIIDESGMPKERFSAEFPKEGPSILRIQQVVRGDSAAYFCASSEQGSYEQYFGPGTRLTVT.

This rearrangement joins TRBV5-1 to TRBJ1-1; 9 bases line up with TRBD1. V dropped 4 bases and J dropped 6; count of bases not matched to a gene: 13. CDR3 size: 16 residues. Germline lookup yields CDR1 SGHRS and CDR2 YFSETQ. This chain's CDR3 is CASSPGTGRIRAEAFF. In nucleotides, the CDR3 is TGCGCCAGCAGCCCTGGGACAGGGAGAATTAGGGCTGAAGCTTTCTTT.

The gene calls are TRBV28 and TRBJ2-5, with D perhaps matching TRBD1 (5 bases). CDR1 is MDHEN and CDR2 is SYDVKM in the germline V gene. With 10 bases removed from V and 3 bases from J, the gap between germline ends came to 15 bases. The length of the CDR3 is 13 residues. In DNA form, the CDR3 reads TGTGCCACTACCCAGGGCAGGGAAGAGACCCAGTACTTC. This encodes CATTQGREETQYF.

This clone occurred once. The CDR3 nucleotides are TGTGCCAGCAGTCTGGACAGGGTAGACACTGAAGCTTTCTTT. Translating gives CASSLDRVDTEAFF. The V call is TRBV28, the J call TRBJ1-1; 8 nucleotides line up with TRBD1. This CDR3 comprises 14 residues. Germline V gives CDR1 MDHEN, CDR2 SYDVKM. V gave up 5 bases and J gave up 3 bases; unmatched junction bases: 5.

V gene TRBV7-9 combines with J gene TRBJ1-2; the match to TRBD1 covers 9 bases. The CDR3 has 13 amino acids. V shed 2 bases and J 8 bases; nucleotides not matched to a gene: 3. CDR1 and CDR2 (germline): SEHNR, FQNEAQ (reference sequence). CDR3 protein: CASSLMDRGGYTF. CDR3 DNA sequence: TGTGCCAGCAGCTTAATGGACAGGGGAGGCTACACCTTC.

This chain joins TRBV27 and TRBJ1-4; D may be TRBD1 (5 bases). Between the trimmed V and J ends, which lost 6 bases and 6 bases, there was a span of 20 bases. Germline V gives CDR1 MNHEY, CDR2 SMNVEV (reference sequence). The CDR3 totals 16 residues. The CDR3 DNA sequence: TGTGCCAGCAGCAAGCGACAGCCATCTTTATATGAAAAACTGTTTTTT. It is translated as CASSKRQPSLYEKLFF.

The V call is TRBV5-5, the J call TRBJ2-7; D is possibly TRBD2 (5 bases). The V gene's germline CDR1 is SGHKS and CDR2 YYEKEE (reference sequence). The CDR3 extends over 14 amino acids. Trimming cost V 2 bases and J 2 bases, with 11 bases left between them. The CDR3 DNA reads as TGTGCCAGCAGCTTTTCCGGGGTAACCTACGAGCAGTACTTC. Protein product: CASSFSGVTYEQYF.

The chain has TRBV7-9 and TRBJ2-5; 7 positions match TRBD2. J was trimmed by 0 bases and V by 3 bases; bases with no gene match: 1. Germline assignment: CDR1 SEHNR and CDR2 FQNEAQ (reference sequence). The CDR3 sequence is 14 residues long. The CDR3 nucleotides read TGTGCCAGCAGCTTCGGACTAGACCAAGAGACCCAGTACTTC. It specifies CASSFGLDQETQYF.

The table lists this clone with a count of one. V gene TRBV19 combines with J gene TRBJ1-6, with D perhaps matching TRBD1 (6 bases). The V end lost 5 bases, the J end lost 7 bases, and 12 bases lay between the germline ends. This CDR3 is 14 amino acids long. Germline V gene data show CDR1 as LNHDA and CDR2 as SQIVND (reference sequence). The CDR3: CASSPGQVNSPLHF. The CDR3 region has the DNA TGTGCCAGTAGTCCGGGACAAGTCAATTCACCCCTCCACTTT.

The V and J genes are TRBV5-1 and TRBJ2-5; a possible D gene is TRBD2 (7 bases). Trimming removed 8 bases at V and 2 bases at J, with 19 bases between. Germline loops: CDR1 SGHRS, CDR2 YFSETQ. The CDR3 is 15 residues long. CDR3 sequence reads: CASRGGAVFQETQYF. The CDR3, as DNA: TGCGCCAGTCGAGGGGGGGCCGTGTTTCAAGAGACCCAGTACTTC. The variable domain in full, with the rest retrieved from reference TRBV5-1 and TRBJ2-5, is KAGVTQTPRYLIKTRGQQVTLSCSPISGHRSVSWYQQTPGQGLQFLFEYFSETQRNKGNFPGRFSGRQFSNSRSEMNVSTLELGDSALYLCASRGGAVFQETQYFGPGTRLLVL.

The J gene is TRBJ2-5, the V gene TRBV7-6; TRBD1 matches 10 bases. The trim removed 1 base at V and 4 bases at J, leaving 6 bases unmatched. The germline CDR1 and CDR2 sequences are SGHVS and FNYEAQ. The CDR3 is 16 residues long. The CDR3 DNA reads as TGTGCCAGCAGCTTAGGGACAGGGGGTGGTTCAGAGACCCAGTACTTC. It is translated as CASSLGTGGGSETQYF.

In DNA, the CDR3 is TGTGCCACCAGCAGACATCTCGGACAGGGGCTTCAAGAGACCCAGTACTTC. It yields the protein CATSRHLGQGLQETQYF. The rearrangement links TRBV15 to TRBJ2-5, with 9 bases aligning to TRBD1. Germline V gene data show CDR1 as LNHNV and CDR2 as YYDKDF (reference sequence). This CDR3 has 17 residues. J was trimmed by 2 bases and V by 2 bases; bases with no gene match: 9.

The V and J genes are TRBV15 and TRBJ2-1, with D possibly being TRBD1 (6 bases). Trimming removed 8 bases from V and 10 bases from J, with 21 bases in between. Germline-derived CDR1 and CDR2 are LNHNV and YYDKDF (reference sequence). The CDR3 is made up of 14 amino acids. In DNA, the CDR3 is TGTGCCACCGCGAGAGGGGCTAGACAGGCCGAGCAGTTCTTC. This gives the protein CATARGARQAEQFF.

This rearrangement joins TRBV7-9 to TRBJ1-5; tentative D call: TRBD1 (6 bases). Looked up from germline, CDR1 is SEHNR and CDR2 is FQNEAQ (reference sequence). The CDR3 length is 15 residues. Trimming removed 1 base at V and 6 bases at J, with 13 bases between. CDR3 DNA sequence: TGTGCCAGCAGCTTAGGAGGGGGGGGCTTTCAGCCCCAGCATTTT. Translating gives CASSLGGGGFQPQHF.

The chain joins TRBV6-4 to TRBJ2-2; 11 bases match TRBD2. Germline lookup yields CDR1 MRHNA and CDR2 SNTAGT. The CDR3 totals 15 residues. V was pared by 6 bases and J by 4 bases, with 4 bases of the junction left unmatched. The CDR3 nucleotides are TGTGCCAGCAGAATAGCGGGGGGGAGCACCGGGGAGCTGTTTTTT. This codes for CASRIAGGSTGELFF.

V usage is TRBV2 and J usage is TRBJ2-1; TRBD1 might be the D (5 bases). The CDR3 has 10 amino acids. V shed 8 bases and J shed 8 bases, with 7 bases lying between them. Germline CDR1 reads SNHLY; CDR2 reads FYNNEI. CDR3 sequence reads: CASSGYEQFF. The CDR3 nucleotides read TGTGCCAGCTCAGGGTATGAGCAGTTCTTC.

As concerns this clone: One end of the junction varies from germline; a read error may be responsible. The V and J genes are TRBV18 and TRBJ1-5, with 9 bases matching TRBD1. The CDR3 is 15 amino acids. The V gene's germline CDR1 is KGHSH and CDR2 LQKENI. CDR3 sequence: CASSAPGQGYQPQHF. The CDR3 coding sequence is TGTGCCAGCTCAGCACCGGGACAGGGCTATCAGCCCCAGCATTTT.

This clone was detected once. V usage is TRBV7-9 and J usage is TRBJ1-6; TRBD1 matches 8 bases. The trim removed 1 base at V and 8 bases at J, leaving 10 bases unmatched. CDR3 length: 17 amino acids. CDR1 is SEHNR and CDR2 is FQNEAQ in the germline V gene (reference sequence). CDR3 in DNA: TGTGCCAGCAGCTTAGTGACAGGGGAATTATCTGATTCACCCCTCCACTTT. This encodes CASSLVTGELSDSPLHF.

The chain links TRBV19 to TRBJ1-4, with TRBD1 matching over 12 bases. The V and J ends lost 5 bases and 2 bases, in that order; junction bases with no gene match: 3. Germline V gene data show CDR1 as LNHDA and CDR2 as SQIVND (reference sequence). The CDR3 contains 16 residues. This chain's CDR3 is CASSVGQGATNEKLFF. The CDR3 nucleotides are TGTGCCAGTAGTGTGGGACAGGGGGCCACTAATGAAAAACTGTTTTTT.

The chain uses TRBV6-5 and TRBJ2-1; D gene ambiguous. Germline CDR1 is MNHEY and CDR2 is SVGAGI. The CDR3 runs 13 residues. Trimming took off 0 bases at V and 7 bases at J, with 7 bases between the two ends. The CDR3 spells CASSYSELNEQFF. CDR3 nucleotides: TGTGCCAGCAGTTACTCTGAGCTGAATGAGCAGTTCTTC.